The present entry profiles one T cell receptor beta chain with its context. Its antigen is currently unknown. This entry belongs to a study of CD8+ T cells in alopecia areata. Study information: Scalp area affected, as a percentage, set the severity score of treated patients. General study results and limits: Compared with normal scalp, lesional scalp had higher clonality and more expanded CD8+ clones. Uncertainty remains about how baseline CD8+ expansion links to response, with one nonresponder.

The CDR3 is made up of 14 amino acids. CDR1 is SNHLY, CDR2 FYNNEI, per germline. Trimming stripped 4 bases from V and 6 bases from J, with 16 bases between. cDNA prepared by RNA extraction and subsequent reverse transcription served as the template for sequencing. Clones were sequenced by immunoSEQ multiplex PCR, and TCRdb holds only the in-frame ones, with some missing. The table records approximately 300,000 clones, roughly 64% of them present only once. Treatment of the sample: oral pan-JAK inhibitor, 5-10 mg twice daily. Peripheral blood, together with lesional scalp punch biopsies, was collected from alopecia areata patients.

The chain couples TRBV2 to TRBJ2-7, with D unresolved. The input for sequencing was CD4+ T cells sorted from blood, taken at week 24, from a patient treated with tofacitinib. This receptor was taken from a human donor with alopecia areata. CDR3 DNA: TGTGCCAGCAGTGTTCTAGAAAGAGGTAGCGAGCAGTACTTC. It is translated as CASSVLERGSEQYF.